This TCR beta chain stems from a study of blood T cell repertoires in COVID-19. The V gene lost 6 bases and the J gene lost 5 bases, with 16 bases spanning the gap. This CDR3 has 14 amino acids. In germline, CDR1 is MNHNY, CDR2 SVGAGI (reference sequence). Original processing notes: It was from reference gene primer amplification that nucleated cell counts were estimated. This table comes from immunoSEQ multiplex PCR, and its TCRdb copy is limited to in-frame clones, with some not included. That table supplies the V and J calls and clone size; D and trimming were determined from the DNA. The data contain 130,000 to 150,000 clones, 88% of them singletons.

The sample taken for sequencing was PBMCs or T cells enriched from blood (not recorded which). The V call is TRBV6-6, the J call TRBJ1-1; D is undetermined. This sequence originates from a woman aged 25 to 39 with acute COVID-19. The CDR3 loop is CASSLGWRGTEAFF. For the CDR3, the DNA is TGTGCCAGCAGCCTAGGGTGGCGAGGGACTGAAGCTTTCTTT.